Shown below are 6 T cell receptor beta chains from a single sample sequenced in a study of OX40 agonist ivuxolimab in advanced cancers. Some clones are missing from TCRdb's copy, which holds only in-frame ones; the method was immunoSEQ multiplex PCR. The sample lists 43,000 or so clones, roughly 86% occurring once. Specimen: CD4+ or CD8+ T cells sorted from blood, collected in a trial of the OX40 agonist ivuxolimab. These receptors originate from an adult with an advanced solid tumor such as melanoma, head and neck, liver or kidney cancer.

V usage is TRBV5-1 and J usage is TRBJ2-1; 8 nucleotides align to TRBD2. The CDR3 consists of 13 residues. Germline V gives CDR1 SGHRS, CDR2 YFSETQ. V trimming: 7 bases; J trimming: 7 bases; junction bases outside the gene matches: 7. The CDR3 DNA reads TGCGCCAGCCGGAGGACTAGCAGTAATGAGCAGTTCTTC. Amino acid sequence: CASRRTSSNEQFF.

This clone showed up just once. V usage is TRBV11-2 and J usage is TRBJ2-7; 7 positions agree with TRBD2. The junction had 10 bases not matched to a gene; V was cut back by 5 bases and J by 3 bases. There are 15 residues in the CDR3. Looked up from germline, CDR1 is SGHAT and CDR2 is FQNNGV. CDR3 coding DNA: TGTGCCAGCAGCCTCAGCGGGAATTCCAACTACGAGCAGTACTTC. Residues: CASSLSGNSNYEQYF.

This chain joins TRBV7-9 and TRBJ1-1; D remains unclear. V was cut by 4 bases and J by 4 bases, with 13 bases left in between. This CDR3 is 14 amino acids long. Germline V lookup: CDR1 SEHNR, CDR2 FQNEAQ (reference sequence). The CDR3 loop reads CASSSWTELTEAFF. The CDR3 nucleotides are TGTGCCAGCAGCTCTTGGACGGAACTCACTGAAGCTTTCTTT.

The chain recombines TRBV19 with TRBJ2-7, with 10 bases fitting TRBD2. CDR1 and CDR2 (germline): LNHDA, SQIVND (reference sequence). The CDR3 extends over 16 amino acids. Trimming cost V 1 base and J 6 bases; bases outside gene matches: 9. In DNA form, the CDR3 reads TGTGCCAGTAGTATAGTGGGGGCTAGCGGGAGCGGCGAGCAGTACTTC. Amino acid sequence: CASSIVGASGSGEQYF. Using reference TRBV19 and TRBJ2-7 for the parts outside the CDR3, the full variable domain is DGGITQSPKYLFRKEGQNVTLSCEQNLNHDAMYWYRQDPGQGLRLIYYSQIVNDFQKGDIAEGYSVSREKKESFPLTVTSAQKNPTAFYLCASSIVGASGSGEQYFGPGTRLTVT.

The chain employs TRBV5-8 and TRBJ2-1; 14 nucleotides align to TRBD2. V lost 4 bases and J lost 7; bases outside the gene matches: 4. Germline V gene data show CDR1 as SGHTS and CDR2 as YDEGEE. The CDR3 is made up of 15 amino acids. The CDR3 DNA follows: TGTGCCAGCAGCACCGGGACTAGCGGGGGAAATGAGCAGTTCTTC. It specifies CASSTGTSGGNEQFF.

The chain recombines TRBV9 with TRBJ2-3, with TRBD2 identical over 8 bases. CDR3 length equals 20 residues. After removal of 4 bases from V and 3 bases from J, the junction contained 22 bases not matched to a gene. CDR1 and CDR2 (germline): SGDLS, YYNGEE. The CDR3 sequence is CASSLRRGDTVAGPTDTQYF. The CDR3 bases are TGTGCCAGCAGCCTCCGCAGGGGTGACACCGTAGCGGGACCGACAGATACGCAGTATTTT. The entire variable domain, with the rest obtained from reference TRBV9 and TRBJ2-3, is as follows: DSGVTQTPKHLITATGQRVTLRCSPRSGDLSVYWYQQSLDQGLQFLIQYYNGEERAKGNILERFSAQQFPDLHSELNLSSLELGDSALYFCASSLRRGDTVAGPTDTQYFGPGTRLTVL.